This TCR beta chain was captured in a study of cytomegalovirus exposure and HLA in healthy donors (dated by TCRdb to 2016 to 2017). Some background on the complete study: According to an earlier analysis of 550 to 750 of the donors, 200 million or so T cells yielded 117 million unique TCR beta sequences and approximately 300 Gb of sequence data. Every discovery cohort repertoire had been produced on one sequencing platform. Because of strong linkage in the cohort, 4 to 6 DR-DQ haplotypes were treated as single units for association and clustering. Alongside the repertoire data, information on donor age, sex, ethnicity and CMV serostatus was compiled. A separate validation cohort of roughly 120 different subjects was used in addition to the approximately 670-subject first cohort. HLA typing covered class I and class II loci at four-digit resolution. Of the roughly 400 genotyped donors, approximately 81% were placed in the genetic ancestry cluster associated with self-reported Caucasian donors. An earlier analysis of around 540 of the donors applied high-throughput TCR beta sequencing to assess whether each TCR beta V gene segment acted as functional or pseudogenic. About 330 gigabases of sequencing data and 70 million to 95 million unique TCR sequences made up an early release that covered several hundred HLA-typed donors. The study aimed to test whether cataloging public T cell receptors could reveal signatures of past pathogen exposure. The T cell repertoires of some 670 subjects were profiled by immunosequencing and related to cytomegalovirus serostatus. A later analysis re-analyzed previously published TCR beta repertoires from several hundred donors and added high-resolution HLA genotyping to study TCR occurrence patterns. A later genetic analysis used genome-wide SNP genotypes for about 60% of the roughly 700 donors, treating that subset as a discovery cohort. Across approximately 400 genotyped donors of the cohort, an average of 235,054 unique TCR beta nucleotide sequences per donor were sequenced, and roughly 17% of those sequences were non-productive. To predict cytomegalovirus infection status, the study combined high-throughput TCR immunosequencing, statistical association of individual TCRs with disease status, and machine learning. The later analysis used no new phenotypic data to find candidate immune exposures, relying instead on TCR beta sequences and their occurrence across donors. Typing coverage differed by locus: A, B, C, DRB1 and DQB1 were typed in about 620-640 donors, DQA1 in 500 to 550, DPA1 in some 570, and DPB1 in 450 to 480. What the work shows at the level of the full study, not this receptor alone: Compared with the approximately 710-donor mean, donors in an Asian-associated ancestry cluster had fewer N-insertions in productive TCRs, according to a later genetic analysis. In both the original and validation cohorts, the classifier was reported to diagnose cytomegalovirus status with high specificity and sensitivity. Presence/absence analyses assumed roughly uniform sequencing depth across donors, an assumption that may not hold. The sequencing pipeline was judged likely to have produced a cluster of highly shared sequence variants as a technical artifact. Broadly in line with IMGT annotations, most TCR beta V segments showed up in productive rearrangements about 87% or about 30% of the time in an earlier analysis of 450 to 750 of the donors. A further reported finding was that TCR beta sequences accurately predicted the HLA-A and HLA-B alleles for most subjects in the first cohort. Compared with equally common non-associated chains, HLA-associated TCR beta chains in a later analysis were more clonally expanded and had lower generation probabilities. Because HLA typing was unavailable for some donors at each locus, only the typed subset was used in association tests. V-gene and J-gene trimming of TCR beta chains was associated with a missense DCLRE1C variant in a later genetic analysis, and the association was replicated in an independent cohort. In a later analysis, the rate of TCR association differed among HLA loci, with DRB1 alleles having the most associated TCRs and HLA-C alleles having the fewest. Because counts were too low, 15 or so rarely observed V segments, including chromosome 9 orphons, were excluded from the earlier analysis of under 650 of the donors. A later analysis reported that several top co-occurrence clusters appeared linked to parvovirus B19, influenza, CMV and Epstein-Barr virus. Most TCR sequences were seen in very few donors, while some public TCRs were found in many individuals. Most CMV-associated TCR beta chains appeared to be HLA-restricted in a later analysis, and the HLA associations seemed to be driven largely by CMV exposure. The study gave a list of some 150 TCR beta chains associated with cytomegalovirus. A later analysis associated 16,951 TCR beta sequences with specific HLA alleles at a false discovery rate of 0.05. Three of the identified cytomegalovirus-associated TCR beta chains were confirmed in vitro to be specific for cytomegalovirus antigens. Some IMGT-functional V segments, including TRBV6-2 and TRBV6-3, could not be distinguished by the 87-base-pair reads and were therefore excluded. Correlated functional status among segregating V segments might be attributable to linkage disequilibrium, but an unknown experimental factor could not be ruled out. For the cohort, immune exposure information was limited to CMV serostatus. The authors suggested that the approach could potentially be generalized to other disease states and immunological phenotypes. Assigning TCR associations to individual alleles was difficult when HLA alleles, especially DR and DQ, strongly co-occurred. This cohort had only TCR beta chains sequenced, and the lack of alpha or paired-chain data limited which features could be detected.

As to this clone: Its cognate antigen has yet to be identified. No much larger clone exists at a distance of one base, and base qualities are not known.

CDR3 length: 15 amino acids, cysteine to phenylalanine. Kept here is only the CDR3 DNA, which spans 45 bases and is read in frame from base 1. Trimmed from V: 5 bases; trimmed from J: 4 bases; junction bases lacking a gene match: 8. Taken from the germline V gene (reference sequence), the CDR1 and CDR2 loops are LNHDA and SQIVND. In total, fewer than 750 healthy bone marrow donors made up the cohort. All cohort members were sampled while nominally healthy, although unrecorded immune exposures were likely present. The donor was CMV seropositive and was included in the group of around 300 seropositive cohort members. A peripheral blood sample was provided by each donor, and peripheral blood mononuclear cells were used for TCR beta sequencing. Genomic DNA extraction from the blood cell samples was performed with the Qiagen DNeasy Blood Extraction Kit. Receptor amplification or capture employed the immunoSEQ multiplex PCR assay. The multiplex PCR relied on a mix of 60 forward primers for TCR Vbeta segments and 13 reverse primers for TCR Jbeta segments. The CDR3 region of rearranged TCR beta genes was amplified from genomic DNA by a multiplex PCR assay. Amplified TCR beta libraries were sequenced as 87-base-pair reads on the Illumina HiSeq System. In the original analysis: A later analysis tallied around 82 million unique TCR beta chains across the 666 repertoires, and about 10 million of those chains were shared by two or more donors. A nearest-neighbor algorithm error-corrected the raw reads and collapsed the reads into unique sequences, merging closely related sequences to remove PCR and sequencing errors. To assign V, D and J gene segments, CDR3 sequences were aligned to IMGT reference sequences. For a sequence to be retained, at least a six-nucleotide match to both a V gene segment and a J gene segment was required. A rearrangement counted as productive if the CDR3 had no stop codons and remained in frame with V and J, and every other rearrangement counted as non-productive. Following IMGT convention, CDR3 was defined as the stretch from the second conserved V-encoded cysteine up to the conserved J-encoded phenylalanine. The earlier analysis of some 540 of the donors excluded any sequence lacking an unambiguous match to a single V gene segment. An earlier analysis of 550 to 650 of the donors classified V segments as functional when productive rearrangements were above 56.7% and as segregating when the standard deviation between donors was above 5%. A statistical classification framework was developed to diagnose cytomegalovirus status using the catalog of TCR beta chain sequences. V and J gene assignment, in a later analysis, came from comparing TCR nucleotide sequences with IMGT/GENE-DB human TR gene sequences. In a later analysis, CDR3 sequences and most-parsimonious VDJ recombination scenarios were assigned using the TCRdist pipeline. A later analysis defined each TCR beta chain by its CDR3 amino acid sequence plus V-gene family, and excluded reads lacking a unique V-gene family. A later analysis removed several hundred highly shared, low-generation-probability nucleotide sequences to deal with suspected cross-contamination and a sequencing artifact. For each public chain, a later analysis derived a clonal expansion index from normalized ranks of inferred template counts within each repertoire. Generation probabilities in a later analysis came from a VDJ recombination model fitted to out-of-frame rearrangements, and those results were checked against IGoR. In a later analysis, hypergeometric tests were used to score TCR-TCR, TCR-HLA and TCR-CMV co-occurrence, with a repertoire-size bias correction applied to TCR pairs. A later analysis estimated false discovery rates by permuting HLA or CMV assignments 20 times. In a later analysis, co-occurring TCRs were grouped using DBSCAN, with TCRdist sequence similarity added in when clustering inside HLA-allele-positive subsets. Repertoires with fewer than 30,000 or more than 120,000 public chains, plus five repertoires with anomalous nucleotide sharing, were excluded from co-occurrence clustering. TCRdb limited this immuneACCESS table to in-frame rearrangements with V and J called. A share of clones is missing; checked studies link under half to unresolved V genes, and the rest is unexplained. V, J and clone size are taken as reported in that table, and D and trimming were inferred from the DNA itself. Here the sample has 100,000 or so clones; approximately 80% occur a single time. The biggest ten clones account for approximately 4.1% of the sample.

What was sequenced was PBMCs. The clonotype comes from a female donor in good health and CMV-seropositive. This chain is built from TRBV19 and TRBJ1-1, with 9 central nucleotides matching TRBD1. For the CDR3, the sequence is CASSVTGGGRTEAFF. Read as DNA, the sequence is TGTGCCAGTAGTGTAACAGGGGGCGGACGCACTGAAGCTTTCTTT. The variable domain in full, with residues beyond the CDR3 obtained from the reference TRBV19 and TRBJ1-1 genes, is DGGITQSPKYLFRKEGQNVTLSCEQNLNHDAMYWYRQDPGQGLRLIYYSQIVNDFQKGDIAEGYSVSREKKESFPLTVTSAQKNPTAFYLCASSVTGGGRTEAFFGQGTRLTVV.